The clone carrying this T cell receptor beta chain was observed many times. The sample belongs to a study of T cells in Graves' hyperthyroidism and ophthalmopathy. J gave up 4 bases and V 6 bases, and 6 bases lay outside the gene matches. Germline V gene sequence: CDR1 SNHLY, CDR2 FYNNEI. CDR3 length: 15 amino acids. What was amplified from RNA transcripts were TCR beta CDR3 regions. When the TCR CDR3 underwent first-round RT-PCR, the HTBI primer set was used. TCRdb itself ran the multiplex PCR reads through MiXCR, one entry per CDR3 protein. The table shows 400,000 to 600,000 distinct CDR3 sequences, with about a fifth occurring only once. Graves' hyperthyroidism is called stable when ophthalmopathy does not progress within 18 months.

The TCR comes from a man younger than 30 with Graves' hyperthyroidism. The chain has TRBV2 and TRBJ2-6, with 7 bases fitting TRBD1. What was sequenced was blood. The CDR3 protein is CASRRQGSGANVLTF. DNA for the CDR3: TGTGCCAGCAGGAGACAGGGATCCGGGGCCAACGTCCTGACTTTC.